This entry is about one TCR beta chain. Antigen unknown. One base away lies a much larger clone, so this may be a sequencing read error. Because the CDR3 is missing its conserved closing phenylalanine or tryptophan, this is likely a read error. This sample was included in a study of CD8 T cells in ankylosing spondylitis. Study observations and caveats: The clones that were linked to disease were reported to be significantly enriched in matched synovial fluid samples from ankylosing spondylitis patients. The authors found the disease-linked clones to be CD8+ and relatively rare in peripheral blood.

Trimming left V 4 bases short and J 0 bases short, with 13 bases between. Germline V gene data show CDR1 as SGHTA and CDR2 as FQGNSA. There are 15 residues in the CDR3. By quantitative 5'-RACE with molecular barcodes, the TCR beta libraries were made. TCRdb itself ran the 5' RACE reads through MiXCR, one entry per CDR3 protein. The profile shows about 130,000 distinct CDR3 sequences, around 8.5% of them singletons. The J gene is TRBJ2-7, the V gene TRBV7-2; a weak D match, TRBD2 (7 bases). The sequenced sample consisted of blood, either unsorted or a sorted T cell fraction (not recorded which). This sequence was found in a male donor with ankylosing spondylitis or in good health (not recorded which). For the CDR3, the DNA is TGTGCCAGCAGCTCCCAGGGGAGGGCCTCCTACGAGCAGTACTCC. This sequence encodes CASSSQGRASYEQYS.